The 7 T cell receptor beta chains in this list originate from one sample, sequenced in a study of blood T cell repertoires in COVID-19. The data were produced by immunoSEQ multiplex PCR, yet TCRdb's version contains in-frame clones alone and is incomplete. The table has fewer than 60,000 clones, 80% to 90% seen once. The sample consisted of peripheral blood. The receptors were sampled from a human donor in a cohort sampled during active COVID-19.

This chain connects TRBV5-8 to TRBJ1-1; D perhaps matches TRBD1 (6 bases). The CDR3 covers 13 residues. V lost 0 bases, J lost 4 bases, and 7 bases lay in between. Per germline, CDR1 SGHTS and CDR2 YDEGEE. CDR3 amino acids: CASSLDRATEAFF. The DNA of the CDR3 is TGTGCCAGCAGCTTGGACAGGGCCACTGAAGCTTTCTTT.

This chain connects TRBV10-3 to TRBJ2-2; D is unresolved. The CDR3 contains 12 residues. Germline V gene sequence: CDR1 ENHRY, CDR2 SYGVKD. Trimming shortened V by 4 bases and J by 6 bases, and 6 bases separated the two germline ends. The CDR3 sequence is CAISVSSGELFF. DNA for the CDR3: TGTGCCATCAGTGTATCGTCCGGGGAGCTGTTTTTT.

The chain joins TRBV29-1 to TRBJ2-3; 11 bases line up with TRBD2. The CDR3 loop spans 14 amino acids. The germline gives CDR1 SQVTM, CDR2 ANQGSEA. Germline trimming cut 6 bases from V and 3 bases from J; bases unmatched to any gene: 5. CDR3 sequence reads: CSVSGTSGTDTQYF. CDR3 DNA sequence: TGCAGCGTATCCGGGACTAGCGGTACAGATACGCAGTATTTT.

The V and J genes are TRBV7-6 and TRBJ2-2, with a tentative D call TRBD2 (5 bases). Germline values: CDR1 SGHVS, CDR2 FNYEAQ. CDR3 length equals 15 residues. Trimming removed 5 bases at V and 5 bases at J, with 15 bases between. This chain's CDR3 is CASSRGWSGTGELFF. DNA of the CDR3: TGTGCCAGCAGCCGAGGATGGAGCGGTACCGGGGAGCTGTTTTTT.

This clone was counted a single time. The chain uses TRBV5-6 and TRBJ1-2, with 12 bases aligning to TRBD1. The CDR3 consists of 16 residues. Germline CDR1 reads SGHDT; CDR2 reads YYEEEE. J was trimmed by 4 bases and V by 4 bases; bases with no gene match: 8. The DNA of the CDR3 is TGTGCCAGCAGCGGAAGGGGGACAGGGGGCGGCTATGGCTACACCTTC. This translates into CASSGRGTGGGYGYTF.

J is TRBJ1-1 and V is TRBV7-3; 7 positions match TRBD1. J was trimmed by 0 bases and V by 5 bases; bases with no gene match: 3. CDR3 length: 14 residues. Germline loops: CDR1 SGHTA, CDR2 FQGTGA. The CDR3 DNA reads as TGTGCCAGCAGCCAGGGGGGACTGAACACTGAAGCTTTCTTT. Its protein is CASSQGGLNTEAFF.

The chain employs TRBV19 and TRBJ2-7, with D perhaps TRBD1 (6 bases). Germline CDR1 and CDR2: LNHDA and SQIVND (reference sequence). V lost 6 bases and J 1 base, leaving 10 bases between the germline ends. The CDR3 contains 13 residues. The CDR3 is CASSRDKSYEQYF. The CDR3 DNA follows: TGTGCCAGTAGCAGGGACAAATCCTACGAGCAGTACTTC. Full variable domain (remainder filled in from reference TRBV19 and TRBJ2-7): DGGITQSPKYLFRKEGQNVTLSCEQNLNHDAMYWYRQDPGQGLRLIYYSQIVNDFQKGDIAEGYSVSREKKESFPLTVTSAQKNPTAFYLCASSRDKSYEQYFGPGTRLTVT.